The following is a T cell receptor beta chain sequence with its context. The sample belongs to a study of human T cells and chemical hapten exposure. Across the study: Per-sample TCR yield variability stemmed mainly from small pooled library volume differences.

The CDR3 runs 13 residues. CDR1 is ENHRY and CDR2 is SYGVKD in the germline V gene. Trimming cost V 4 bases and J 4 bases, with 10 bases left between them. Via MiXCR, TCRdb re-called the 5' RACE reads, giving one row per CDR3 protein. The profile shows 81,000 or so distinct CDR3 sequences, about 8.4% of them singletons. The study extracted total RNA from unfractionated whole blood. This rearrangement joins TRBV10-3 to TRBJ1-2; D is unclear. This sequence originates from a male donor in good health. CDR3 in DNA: TGTGCCATCAGTGCTGAAAGTTCCTATGGCTACACCTTC. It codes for CAISAESSYGYTF.